This T cell receptor (beta chain) was identified during a study of T cells after yellow fever vaccination. Germline CDR1 and CDR2: MDHEN and SYDVKM. Trimming cost V 7 bases and J 1 base, with 26 bases left between them. The CDR3 loop spans 19 amino acids. TCRdb re-called the 5' RACE reads with MiXCR, one entry per CDR3 protein. Of approximately 550,000 distinct CDR3 sequences listed, roughly 13% were seen once; the top ten hold around 15%. This clonotype was detected a few times. Sequenced material: PBMCs, taken on the day of the yellow fever booster vaccination. The chain joins TRBV28 to TRBJ2-1; a possible D gene is TRBD1 (6 bases). The TCR was taken from a man aged 30-40 years who received the YFV17D yellow fever vaccine. The CDR3 DNA reads TGTGCCAGCATCGGCAGTGGAGTGGAACAGGGTAAATCCTACAATGAGCAGTTCTTC. It encodes CASIGSGVEQGKSYNEQFF. Based on the CDR3 plus reference TRBV28 and TRBJ2-1, the full variable domain is DVKVTQSSRYLVKRTGEKVFLECVQDMDHENMFWYRQDPGLGLRLIYFSYDVKMKEKGDIPEGYSVSREKKERFSLILESASTNQTSMYLCASIGSGVEQGKSYNEQFFGPGTRLTVL.